This T cell receptor (beta chain) originates from a study of CD8 T cells in ankylosing spondylitis. For this clonotype: No antigen is known for it.

Overall study findings and caveats: Reports say disease-linked clones showed up significantly more in matched ankylosing spondylitis synovial fluid. In ankylosing spondylitis blood, a motif of eight highly homologous TCR beta variants appeared characteristic. Those disease-linked clones were CD8+; they were also relatively rare in peripheral blood.

Libraries for TCR beta were made by quantitative 5'-RACE with molecular barcodes. In TCRdb, the 5' RACE reads were re-called with MiXCR into one record per CDR3 protein. This table holds roughly 25,000 distinct CDR3 sequences, about a sixth found once. This CDR3 region has 13 residues. Trimming stripped 6 bases from V and 2 bases from J, with 11 bases between. The sequence derives from a male donor with ankylosing spondylitis or in good health (not recorded which). The source material was blood. This chain links TRBV12-3 or TRBV12-4 with TRBJ2-7; weak D call: TRBD2 (6 bases). This chain's CDR3 is CASSPTGAYEQYV. The CDR3 DNA reads as TGTGCCAGCAGCCCGACGGGGGCCTACGAGCAGTACGTC.